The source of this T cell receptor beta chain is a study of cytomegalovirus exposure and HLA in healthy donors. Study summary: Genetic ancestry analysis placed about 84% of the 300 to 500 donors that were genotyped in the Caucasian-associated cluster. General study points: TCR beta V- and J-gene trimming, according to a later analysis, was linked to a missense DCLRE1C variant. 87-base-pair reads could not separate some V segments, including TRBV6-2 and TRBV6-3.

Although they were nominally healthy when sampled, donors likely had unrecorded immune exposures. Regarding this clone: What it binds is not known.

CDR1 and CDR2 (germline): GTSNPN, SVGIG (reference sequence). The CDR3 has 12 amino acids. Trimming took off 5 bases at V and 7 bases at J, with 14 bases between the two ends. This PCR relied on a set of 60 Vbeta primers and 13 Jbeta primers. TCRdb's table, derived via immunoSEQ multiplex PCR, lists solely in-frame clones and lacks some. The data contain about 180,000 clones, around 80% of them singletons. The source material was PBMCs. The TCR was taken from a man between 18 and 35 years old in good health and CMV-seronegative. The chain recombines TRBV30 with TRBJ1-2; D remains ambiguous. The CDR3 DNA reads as TGTGCCTGGTTACAGCTACAGTCTGGCTACACCTTC. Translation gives CAWLQLQSGYTF.